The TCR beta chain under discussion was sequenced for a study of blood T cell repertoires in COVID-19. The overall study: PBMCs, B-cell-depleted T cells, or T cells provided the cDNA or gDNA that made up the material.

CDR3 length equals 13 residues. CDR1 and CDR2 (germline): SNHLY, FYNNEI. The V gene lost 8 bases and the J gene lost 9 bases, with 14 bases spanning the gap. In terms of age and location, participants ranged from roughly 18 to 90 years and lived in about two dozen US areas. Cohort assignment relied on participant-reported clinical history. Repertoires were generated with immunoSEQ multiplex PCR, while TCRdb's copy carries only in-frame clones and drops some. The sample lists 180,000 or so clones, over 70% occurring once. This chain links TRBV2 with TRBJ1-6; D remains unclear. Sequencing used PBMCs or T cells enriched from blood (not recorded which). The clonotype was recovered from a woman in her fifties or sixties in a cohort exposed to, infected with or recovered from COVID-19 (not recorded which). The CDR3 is CASYFTVGSPLHF. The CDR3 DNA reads TGTGCCAGCTACTTTACCGTCGGTTCACCCCTCCACTTT.